The T cell receptor (beta chain) under discussion was sequenced for a study of T cells in Graves' hyperthyroidism and ophthalmopathy. Ophthalmopathy cases scored 3 or more on the Clinical Activity Score and 4 or more on NOSPECS grade, with duration below 3 months. Amplification of TCR beta CDR3 regions used RNA as the template. HTBI primers drove first-round RT-PCR of the TCR CDR3. TCRdb used MiXCR to reprocess the multiplex PCR reads, holding one entry per CDR3 protein. The data contain roughly 550,000 distinct CDR3 sequences, roughly a sixth of them seen just once; the ten biggest clones take up 25% to 30%. Regarding the study as a whole: Among clonotypes expanded in thyroid above 0.001, most were also found in blood. Ophthalmopathy was identified by the model a median about 6.4 months ahead of onset. A model using 13 V-J features told ophthalmopathy apart from stable hyperthyroidism.

This CDR3 has 13 residues. V lost 0 bases and J lost 5, with 10 bases in between. Germline CDR1 and CDR2: GTSNPN and SVGIG (reference sequence). This clonotype has at least ten counts. What it recognizes is unknown. This rearrangement joins TRBV30 to TRBJ1-2; D is unclear. The sample comprised blood. The clonotype was recovered from a woman aged 25 to 39 with Graves' ophthalmopathy. The CDR3 spells CAWSVSRLYGYTF. CDR3 sequence (DNA): TGTGCCTGGAGTGTGAGCAGGCTATATGGCTACACCTTC.